The rows below give T cell receptor beta chains drawn from one sample of a study of blood T cell repertoires in COVID-19. Method: immunoSEQ multiplex PCR; TCRdb's copy keeps in-frame clones and lacks some. The repertoire has over 600,000 clones, 90% of them found once; the top ten carry over 0.2%. Sequenced sample: peripheral blood. These receptors were obtained from a woman between 18 and 29 years old with acute or convalescent COVID-19. The CDR3 runs from the conserved cysteine through the conserved F or W. Each record gives: J gene, D gene, V gene, clone size, CDR3 protein, CDR3 DNA. The D gene is left open where the match is weak. Clone size is not always given. Where it is, it says once, few, many or a class for expanded clones.

J gene: TRBJ2-7
D gene: -
V gene: TRBV19
clone size: -
CDR3 protein: CASSSRTPIYEQYF
CDR3 DNA: TGTGCCAGTAGTAGTCGGACTCCTATCTACGAGCAGTACTTC

J gene: TRBJ1-1
D gene: TRBD1
V gene: TRBV5-6
clone size: once
CDR3 protein: CASSGGTGVNTEAFF
CDR3 DNA: TGTGCCAGCAGCGGGGGGACAGGGGTGAACACTGAAGCTTTCTTT

J gene: TRBJ2-1
D gene: TRBD1
V gene: TRBV4-1
clone size: -
CDR3 protein: CASSQVPGQGARNEQFF
CDR3 DNA: TGCGCCAGCAGCCAAGTTCCGGGACAGGGGGCGAGAAATGAGCAGTTCTTC

J gene: TRBJ1-1
D gene: -
V gene: TRBV7-3
clone size: few
CDR3 protein: CASSLQGNTEAFF
CDR3 DNA: TGTGCCAGCAGCCTACAGGGGAACACTGAAGCTTTCTTT

J gene: TRBJ2-7
D gene: TRBD1
V gene: TRBV30
clone size: -
CDR3 protein: CAWTQQTGAFDEQYF
CDR3 DNA: TGTGCCTGGACCCAACAGACAGGGGCTTTCGACGAGCAGTACTTC

J gene: TRBJ1-3
D gene: TRBD1
V gene: TRBV5-1
clone size: -
CDR3 protein: CASSKGQGDDTIYF
CDR3 DNA: TGCGCCAGCAGCAAGGGACAGGGGGATGACACCATATATTTT

J gene: TRBJ1-3
D gene: -
V gene: TRBV29-1
clone size: -
CDR3 protein: CSVDEGGNTIYF
CDR3 DNA: TGCAGCGTTGATGAGGGTGGAAACACCATATATTTT

J gene: TRBJ1-2
D gene: -
V gene: TRBV5-4
clone size: -
CDR3 protein: CASSLSKSGLYGYTF
CDR3 DNA: TGTGCCAGCAGCTTGAGCAAGTCAGGGTTATATGGCTACACCTTC

J gene: TRBJ1-1
D gene: -
V gene: TRBV9
clone size: -
CDR3 protein: CASSAGKMTEAFF
CDR3 DNA: TGTGCCAGCAGCGCAGGGAAAATGACTGAAGCTTTCTTT

J gene: TRBJ2-3
D gene: TRBD2
V gene: TRBV6-4
clone size: once
CDR3 protein: CASSVTSGGRDTQYF
CDR3 DNA: TGTGCCAGCAGTGTTACCAGCGGGGGTAGGGATACGCAGTATTTT

J gene: TRBJ2-7
D gene: TRBD2
V gene: TRBV18
clone size: -
CDR3 protein: CASSRGEGSSYEQYF
CDR3 DNA: TGTGCCAGCTCCCGAGGGGAGGGGAGCTCCTACGAGCAGTACTTC

J gene: TRBJ1-2
D gene: -
V gene: TRBV6-5
clone size: once
CDR3 protein: CASSRPRGDYGYTF
CDR3 DNA: TGTGCCAGCAGCCGCCCCCGGGGGGACTATGGCTACACCTTC

J gene: TRBJ2-7
D gene: -
V gene: TRBV7-2
clone size: -
CDR3 protein: CASSRLEGLGEQYF
CDR3 DNA: TGTGCCAGCAGCCGTTTGGAGGGGTTAGGCGAGCAGTACTTC

J gene: TRBJ2-7
D gene: TRBD2
V gene: TRBV27
clone size: -
CDR3 protein: CASSLAPGLAGGPAYEQYF
CDR3 DNA: TGTGCCAGCAGTTTAGCCCCGGGACTAGCGGGGGGTCCCGCCTACGAGCAGTACTTC

J gene: TRBJ2-4
D gene: -
V gene: TRBV12-2
clone size: -
CDR3 protein: CASRLGAGDIQYF
CDR3 DNA: TGTGCAAGTCGCTTAGGTGCCGGGGACATTCAGTACTTC

J gene: TRBJ2-5
D gene: -
V gene: TRBV7-9
clone size: -
CDR3 protein: CASSSYRRQEETQYF
CDR3 DNA: TGTGCCAGCAGCTCATATCGGCGACAGGAAGAGACCCAGTACTTC

J gene: TRBJ1-4
D gene: -
V gene: TRBV18
clone size: -
CDR3 protein: CASSPGVNEKLFF
CDR3 DNA: TGTGCCAGCTCACCCGGGGTTAATGAAAAACTGTTTTTT

J gene: TRBJ1-6
D gene: TRBD1
V gene: TRBV12-5
clone size: -
CDR3 protein: CASGMDRARAPLHF
CDR3 DNA: TGTGCTAGTGGAATGGACAGGGCCAGGGCACCCCTCCACTTT

J gene: TRBJ2-1
D gene: TRBD1
V gene: TRBV7-9
clone size: -
CDR3 protein: CASSPGQGAGDEQFF
CDR3 DNA: TGTGCCAGCAGCCCGGGACAGGGGGCTGGGGATGAGCAGTTCTTC

J gene: TRBJ1-1
D gene: -
V gene: TRBV12-3/TRBV12-4
clone size: -
CDR3 protein: CASSFALPEAFF
CDR3 DNA: TGTGCCAGCAGTTTTGCGCTCCCTGAAGCTTTCTTT

J gene: TRBJ1-1
D gene: -
V gene: TRBV19
clone size: -
CDR3 protein: CASRGYKGKWTEAFF
CDR3 DNA: TGTGCCAGTAGGGGGTATAAGGGGAAGTGGACTGAAGCTTTCTTT

J gene: TRBJ1-1
D gene: -
V gene: TRBV10-3
clone size: once
CDR3 protein: CAISESQGRRGTEAFF
CDR3 DNA: TGTGCCATCAGTGAGTCGCAGGGGCGCAGGGGCACTGAAGCTTTCTTT

J gene: TRBJ2-4
D gene: TRBD1
V gene: TRBV2
clone size: -
CDR3 protein: CASRDRGLKNIQYF
CDR3 DNA: TGTGCCAGCCGGGACAGGGGCCTTAAAAACATTCAGTACTTC

J gene: TRBJ2-1
D gene: TRBD2
V gene: TRBV18
clone size: -
CDR3 protein: CASSGLAGPSYNEQFF
CDR3 DNA: TGTGCCAGCTCAGGACTAGCGGGGCCGTCCTACAATGAGCAGTTCTTC

J gene: TRBJ2-7
D gene: TRBD1
V gene: TRBV5-1
clone size: -
CDR3 protein: CASSLQGVAEQYF
CDR3 DNA: TGCGCCAGCAGCTTACAGGGGGTGGCCGAGCAGTACTTC

J gene: TRBJ2-7
D gene: -
V gene: TRBV13
clone size: -
CDR3 protein: CASSFQGYEQYF
CDR3 DNA: TGTGCCAGCAGCTTTCAGGGTTACGAGCAGTACTTC